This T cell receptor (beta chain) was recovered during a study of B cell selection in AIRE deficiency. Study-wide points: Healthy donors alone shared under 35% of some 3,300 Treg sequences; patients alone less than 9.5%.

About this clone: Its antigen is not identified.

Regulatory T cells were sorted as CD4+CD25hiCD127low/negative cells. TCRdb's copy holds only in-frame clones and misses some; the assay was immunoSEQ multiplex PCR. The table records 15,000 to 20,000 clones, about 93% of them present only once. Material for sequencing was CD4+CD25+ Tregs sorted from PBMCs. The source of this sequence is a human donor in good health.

The CDR3 DNA sequence: TGTGCCAGCAGTCGGGACAGAAACACTGAAGCTTTCTTT. Translated: CASSRDRNTEAFF. The chain is built from TRBV2 and TRBJ1-1; 7 nucleotides match TRBD1. Germline V gene sequence: CDR1 SNHLY, CDR2 FYNNEI. The CDR3 contains 13 residues. V lost 5 bases, J lost 2 bases, and 2 bases stayed unmatched.